These 18 T cell receptor beta chains originate from one sample sequenced in a study of technical replicates of blood from a handful of donors (dated by TCRdb to 2016 to 2017). The library relied on the immunoSEQ multiplex PCR assay. In its TCRdb copy, this immuneACCESS table keeps in-frame sequences only and misses some clones. Where compared with another copy, unresolved V genes explain less than half of these, and the others have no known cause. This sample is represented by around 100,000 clones; roughly 95% of them were singletons. Approximately 0.21% of the sample lies in the top ten. Sequenced input: T cells isolated from PBMCs. All receptors come from a human donor in good health.

The chain employs TRBV5-1 and TRBJ1-3; D may be TRBD1 (5 bases). This CDR3 contains 15 residues. The germline V gene encodes CDR1 SGHRS and CDR2 YFSETQ. The V end was cut by 4 bases, the J end by 0 bases, with 11 bases between. The chain's CDR3 is CASSLWGGSGNTIYF. For the CDR3, the DNA is TGCGCCAGCAGCCTTTGGGGGGGCTCTGGAAACACCATATATTTT.

This chain joins TRBV30 and TRBJ2-7; D might be TRBD2 (6 bases). The CDR3 sequence is 13 residues long. The germline CDR1 and CDR2 sequences are GTSNPN and SVGIG (reference sequence). V shed 4 bases and J shed 0 bases, with 10 bases lying between them. CDR3 residues: CAWTRGSSYEQYF. CDR3 in DNA: TGTGCCTGGACGCGGGGCTCCTCCTACGAGCAGTACTTC.

The V and J genes are TRBV4-1 and TRBJ1-2; TRBD1 aligns across 7 bases. Per germline, CDR1 MGHRA and CDR2 YSYEKL. The CDR3 contains 15 residues. V dropped 4 bases and J dropped 6; count of bases not matched to a gene: 11. The CDR3 spells CASSLSPDRLHGYTF. CDR3 bases: TGCGCCAGCAGCCTTTCCCCGGACAGGCTGCATGGCTACACCTTC.

This clone was counted only a few times. The chain joins TRBV2 to TRBJ1-1; 7 nucleotides agree with TRBD1. Germline V CDR1 and CDR2: SNHLY, FYNNEI. This CDR3 is built from 13 residues. The junction had 4 bases not matched to a gene; V was cut back by 7 bases and J by 2 bases. The CDR3 bases are TGTGCCAGCACGAGGGACAGCAACACTGAAGCTTTCTTT. The encoded protein is CASTRDSNTEAFF.

The V gene is TRBV14, the J gene TRBJ2-7, with D possibly TRBD2 on 6 matching bases. Germline V lookup: CDR1 SGHDN, CDR2 FVKESK. V was cut by 0 bases and J by 5 bases, with 11 bases left in between. CDR3 length: 14 residues. The CDR3 here is CASSQDFGGDEQYF. For the CDR3, the DNA is TGTGCCAGCAGCCAAGATTTCGGGGGTGACGAGCAGTACTTC.

The chain combines TRBV7-9 with TRBJ1-2; D perhaps matches TRBD1 (6 bases). The CDR3 has 14 amino acids. Between the trimmed V and J ends, which lost 5 bases and 0 bases, there was a span of 10 bases. Germline V lookup: CDR1 SEHNR, CDR2 FQNEAQ (reference sequence). The CDR3 nucleotides read TGTGCCAGCAGCGCCGGGACACCTAACTATGGCTACACCTTC. It translates to CASSAGTPNYGYTF.

The chain employs TRBV10-3 and TRBJ2-2; weak D call: TRBD2 (6 bases). This CDR3 is 16 amino acids long. V lost 4 bases, J lost 1 base, and 13 bases lay in between. Germline CDR1 reads ENHRY; CDR2 reads SYGVKD. The CDR3 reads CAISVVGTENTGELFF. The DNA of the CDR3 is TGTGCCATCAGTGTGGTGGGGACTGAGAACACCGGGGAGCTGTTTTTT.

The V call is TRBV7-3, the J call TRBJ2-7; the D gene is possibly TRBD1 (5 bases). The CDR3 loop spans 11 amino acids. V lost 6 bases and J lost 4, with 7 bases in between. CDR1 is SGHTA and CDR2 is FQGTGA in the germline V gene. The CDR3, as DNA: TGTGCCAGCAGGGGGCAGTACGAGCAGTACTTC. Residues: CASRGQYEQYF.

This rearrangement joins TRBV2 to TRBJ1-5; D is possibly TRBD1 (5 bases). Germline values: CDR1 SNHLY, CDR2 FYNNEI. The CDR3 consists of 14 residues. The ends were cut back, 6 bases at V and 7 bases at J, with 16 bases in the middle. The CDR3 region is CASSLPQGGQPQHF. The CDR3 DNA follows: TGTGCCAGCAGCTTACCTCAGGGAGGGCAGCCCCAGCATTTT.

This chain joins TRBV19 and TRBJ2-3; 7 nucleotides match TRBD2. CDR3 length: 13 amino acids. V shed 3 bases, J shed 14 bases, and the junction held 11 bases outside the gene matches. Germline CDR1 is LNHDA and CDR2 is SQIVND (reference sequence). The CDR3 is CASSITDRGERYF. The CDR3 nucleotides read TGTGCCAGTAGTATCACGGACCGGGGGGAGCGGTATTTT.

CDR3 amino acids: CASSQSGPYNEQFF. CDR3 in DNA: TGTGCCAGCAGTCAAAGCGGACCTTACAATGAGCAGTTCTTC. The V and J genes are TRBV27 and TRBJ2-1; TRBD2 is a possible D gene (5 bases). The CDR3 is made up of 14 amino acids. V was trimmed by 5 bases and J by 4 bases, leaving 12 bases between them. Germline CDR1 MNHEY, CDR2 SMNVEV (reference sequence).

This chain joins TRBV28 and TRBJ1-1; D gene uncertain. CDR1 and CDR2 from the germline V gene are MDHEN and SYDVKM. V lost 6 bases, J lost 0 bases, and 11 bases lay in between. This CDR3 region has 14 residues. The CDR3 bases are TGTGCCAGCAGACGACGACTCATGAACACTGAAGCTTTCTTT. Translation: CASRRRLMNTEAFF.

The CDR3 here is CAISDRRDYEQYF. For the CDR3, the DNA is TGTGCCATCAGTGATAGGCGGGACTACGAGCAGTACTTC. The V call is TRBV10-3, the J call TRBJ2-7; a weak D match, TRBD2 (6 bases). V was trimmed by 3 bases and J by 3 bases, leaving 9 bases between them. This CDR3 has 13 amino acids. The germline V gene has CDR1 ENHRY and CDR2 SYGVKD.

The genes are TRBV28 and TRBJ2-5, with TRBD2 matching 9 bases. The ends lost 7 bases at V and 2 bases at J; junction bases unmatched: 5. The CDR3 spans 14 residues. Germline assignment: CDR1 MDHEN and CDR2 SYDVKM. CDR3 in DNA: TGTGCCAGCACGGCTAGCGGGGAACAAGAGACCCAGTACTTC. This gives the protein CASTASGEQETQYF.

The rearrangement links TRBV5-6 to TRBJ2-6, with 8 bases lining up with TRBD2. V lost 2 bases, J lost 1 base, and 2 bases stayed unmatched. The CDR3 contains 16 residues. Germline CDR1 SGHDT, CDR2 YYEEEE. Here the CDR3 DNA reads TGTGCCAGCAGCTTTTTAGCGGGGTCTGGGGCCAACGTCCTGACTTTC. Its protein is CASSFLAGSGANVLTF. The full variable domain, with the rest looked up from reference TRBV5-6 and TRBJ2-6, is DAGVTQSPTHLIKTRGQQVTLRCSPKSGHDTVSWYQQALGQGPQFIFQYYEEEERQRGNFPDRFSGHQFPNYSSELNVNALLLGDSALYLCASSFLAGSGANVLTFGAGSRLTVL.

The chain uses TRBV5-1 and TRBJ1-1; tentative D call: TRBD1 (5 bases). V was pared by 6 bases and J by 0 bases, with 12 bases between. This CDR3 has 14 amino acids. CDR1 SGHRS and CDR2 YFSETQ come from the germline V gene. The CDR3 loop reads CASTLGGLNTEAFF. CDR3 in DNA: TGCGCCAGCACTCTCGGGGGGTTGAACACTGAAGCTTTCTTT.

This chain links TRBV18 with TRBJ2-7, with D possibly matching TRBD1 (5 bases). Germline CDR1 is KGHSH and CDR2 is LQKENI. The CDR3 extends over 15 amino acids. The V and J ends lost 3 bases and 0 bases respectively, with 12 bases between them. The CDR3: CASSPTDISSYEQYF. The CDR3 nucleotides are TGTGCCAGCTCACCGACGGACATAAGCTCCTACGAGCAGTACTTC.

V gene TRBV6-4 combines with J gene TRBJ1-1; tentatively, D is TRBD1 (5 bases). Deletions cut 6 bases from V and 2 bases from J, with 16 bases between. Germline loops: CDR1 MRHNA, CDR2 SNTAGT. The CDR3 is 15 amino acids. In DNA, the CDR3 is TGTGCCAGCAGCCCGGAGCAGGGCTTAAACACTGAAGCTTTCTTT. Translation: CASSPEQGLNTEAFF.